These 29 T cell receptor beta chains were sequenced from one sample in a study of blood T cell repertoires in COVID-19. Clones were read by immunoSEQ multiplex PCR, and TCRdb kept only the in-frame ones, dropping some. Of hundreds of thousands of clones listed, approximately 90% are singletons. Sequencing was carried out using peripheral blood. The receptors originated from a woman aged 60-70 years with acute or convalescent COVID-19.

This chain links TRBV27 with TRBJ1-1, with TRBD1 matching over 8 bases. Germline loops: CDR1 MNHEY, CDR2 SMNVEV (reference sequence). After removal of 4 bases from V and 1 base from J, the junction contained 8 bases not matched to a gene. This CDR3 spans 16 amino acids. The CDR3 nucleotides are TGTGCCAGCAGTTCCCCCCACAGGGGGTGGAACACTGAAGCTTTCTTT. It translates to CASSSPHRGWNTEAFF.

Only one count was recorded for this clone. The rearrangement uses TRBV28 and TRBJ2-2; TRBD2 agrees at 10 bases. The CDR3 is 19 amino acids. V was clipped by 4 bases and J by 1 base; unmatched bases: 12. Germline V gene sequence: CDR1 MDHEN, CDR2 SYDVKM. The CDR3, as DNA: TGTGCCAGCAGTTCCAACTCCCGCTGGACTAGCGGGAACACCGGGGAGCTGTTTTTT. This sequence encodes CASSSNSRWTSGNTGELFF.

This chain joins TRBV6-5 and TRBJ1-5; 10 positions agree with TRBD1. From germline, CDR1 is MNHEY and CDR2 SVGAGI. CDR3 length: 15 residues. The V and J ends lost 6 bases and 5 bases, in that order; junction bases with no gene match: 7. The CDR3 DNA reads TGTGCCAGCAGAACGGGACAGGGGACACATCAGCCCCAGCATTTT. Residues: CASRTGQGTHQPQHF.

V gene TRBV25-1 combines with J gene TRBJ2-3, with D perhaps TRBD1 (5 bases). The CDR3 has 15 amino acids. V was trimmed by 6 bases and J by 0 bases, leaving 13 bases between them. The V gene's germline CDR1 is MGHDK and CDR2 SYGVNS. The CDR3 bases are TGTGCCAGCAGGGAAGGACAACTTAGCACAGATACGCAGTATTTT. Translated: CASREGQLSTDTQYF.

The chain couples TRBV19 to TRBJ1-2; weak D call: TRBD1 (5 bases). In germline, CDR1 is LNHDA, CDR2 SQIVND (reference sequence). V was clipped by 5 bases and J by 2 bases, with 12 bases between them. There are 14 residues in the CDR3. CDR3 residues: CASSPGEGNYGYTF. The CDR3 region has the DNA TGTGCCAGTAGTCCCGGGGAGGGGAACTATGGCTACACCTTC.

The V and J genes are TRBV7-9 and TRBJ1-5; D is uncertain. Germline V CDR1 and CDR2: SEHNR, FQNEAQ (reference sequence). V lost 2 bases to trimming and J lost 3 bases, with 8 bases between them. The length of the CDR3 is 14 residues. The CDR3 loop reads CASSLISDNQPQHF. For the CDR3, the DNA is TGTGCCAGCAGCTTAATTAGTGACAATCAGCCCCAGCATTTT.

V is TRBV7-9 and J is TRBJ2-3; 14 bases are shared with TRBD2. The germline V gene has CDR1 SEHNR and CDR2 FQNEAQ (reference sequence). The CDR3 has 18 residues. Unmatched junction bases numbered 7, after V lost 5 bases and J lost 0 bases. Written as DNA, the CDR3 is TGTGCCAGCAGCCGAGGACTAGCGGGGGGCCTAAGCACAGATACGCAGTATTTT. Its protein product is CASSRGLAGGLSTDTQYF. Full variable domain (outside the CDR3, taken from reference TRBV7-9 and TRBJ2-3): DTGVSQNPRHKITKRGQNVTFRCDPISEHNRLYWYRQTLGQGPEFLTYFQNEAQLEKSRLLSDRFSAERPKGSFSTLEIQRTEQGDSAMYLCASSRGLAGGLSTDTQYFGPGTRLTVL.

The J gene is TRBJ1-5, the V gene TRBV7-2; tentatively, D is TRBD1 (5 bases). The germline CDR1 and CDR2 sequences are SGHTA and FQGNSA. V was trimmed by 2 bases and J by 0 bases, leaving 11 bases between them. The CDR3 is 16 residues long. In DNA form, the CDR3 reads TGTGCCAGCAGCTTAAACGGGGGTATTAGCAATCAGCCCCAGCATTTT. It encodes CASSLNGGISNQPQHF.

CDR3 in amino acids: CASSQDQAPLGQYF. The DNA for the CDR3 is TGCGCCAGCAGCCAAGATCAGGCGCCCTTGGGGCAGTACTTC. V usage is TRBV4-1 and J usage is TRBJ2-7; D gene ambiguous. V was pared by 0 bases and J by 9 bases, with 15 bases between. Germline V gene sequence: CDR1 MGHRA, CDR2 YSYEKL. The CDR3 totals 14 residues.

V is TRBV27 and J is TRBJ1-2, with TRBD1 matching 8 bases. Germline V lookup: CDR1 MNHEY, CDR2 SMNVEV (reference sequence). V gave up 6 bases and J gave up 8 bases; unmatched junction bases: 14. The CDR3 extends over 15 amino acids. Written as DNA, the CDR3 is TGTGCCAGCAGCCCGACCCAGGGGGCGCCAAGGGGCTACACCTTC. Its protein is CASSPTQGAPRGYTF.

The rearrangement links TRBV28 to TRBJ1-3; 9 positions match TRBD1. Germline assignment: CDR1 MDHEN and CDR2 SYDVKM. The V and J ends lost 1 base and 5 bases, in that order; junction bases with no gene match: 6. This CDR3 comprises 16 residues. CDR3 protein: CASSLLGTGLRNTIYF. CDR3 DNA sequence: TGTGCCAGCAGTTTATTAGGGACAGGGCTCAGAAACACCATATATTTT.

The chain joins TRBV27 to TRBJ1-2; TRBD1 is a possible D gene (6 bases). CDR1 and CDR2 (germline): MNHEY, SMNVEV (reference sequence). The CDR3 is made up of 14 amino acids. Deletions cut 4 bases from V and 4 bases from J, with 13 bases between. CDR3 in DNA: TGTGCCAGCAGTTCCCTCGCCAGGGGCTATGGCTACACCTTC. It is translated as CASSSLARGYGYTF.

CDR3 protein: CASSLAAGTGNTIYF. CDR3 nucleotide sequence: TGTGCCAGCAGCTTAGCTGCCGGGACTGGAAACACCATATATTTT. The chain is built from TRBV7-8 and TRBJ1-3; D is uncertain. V lost 0 bases and J lost 2, with 8 bases in between. The CDR3 contains 15 residues. Germline-derived CDR1 and CDR2 are SGHVS and FQNEAQ.

The CDR3 DNA reads as TGTGCCAGCAGCTTGGGGCAGGGGATACAGACCCAGTACTTC. It is translated as CASSLGQGIQTQYF. The gene calls are TRBV5-4 and TRBJ2-5; a possible D gene is TRBD1 (6 bases). V was shortened by 0 bases and J by 6 bases, with 12 bases between the two germline ends. This CDR3 has 14 amino acids. The germline V gene encodes CDR1 SGHNT and CDR2 YYREEE (reference sequence).

Of note for this clone: Other DNA sequences in this sample translate to the same CDR3. The CDR3 sequence is CASSSRGPGTGELFF. The CDR3 DNA reads TGTGCCAGCAGTTCCAGGGGGCCGGGCACCGGGGAGCTGTTTTTT. The chain uses TRBV28 and TRBJ2-2; 8 bases align to TRBD1. Germline CDR1 reads MDHEN; CDR2 reads SYDVKM. The CDR3 consists of 15 residues. V lost 4 bases, J lost 4 bases, and 5 bases stayed unmatched. Based on the CDR3 plus reference TRBV28 and TRBJ2-2, the full variable domain is DVKVTQSSRYLVKRTGEKVFLECVQDMDHENMFWYRQDPGLGLRLIYFSYDVKMKEKGDIPEGYSVSREKKERFSLILESASTNQTSMYLCASSSRGPGTGELFFGEGSRLTVL.

J is TRBJ2-7 and V is TRBV6-5; D is unclear. This CDR3 is 14 amino acids long. Looked up from germline, CDR1 is MNHEY and CDR2 is SVGAGI. V was clipped by 0 bases and J by 2 bases, with 8 bases between them. Here the CDR3 DNA reads TGTGCCAGCAGTTACTCTGCGGCGACCTACGAGCAGTACTTC. Protein sequence: CASSYSAATYEQYF.

In regard to this clone: The same CDR3 is also encoded by other DNA sequences in this sample. The chain uses TRBV18 and TRBJ1-6, with D unresolved. The CDR3 covers 17 residues. Trimming pared 1 base from V and 0 bases from J, leaving 10 bases between. The germline V gene encodes CDR1 KGHSH and CDR2 LQKENI. The CDR3 nucleotides read TGTGCCAGCTCACCACGAGCCCGAAGCTCCTATAATTCACCCCTCCACTTT. Amino acids: CASSPRARSSYNSPLHF. Using reference TRBV18 and TRBJ1-6 for the parts outside the CDR3, the full variable domain is NAGVMQNPRHLVRRRGQEARLRCSPMKGHSHVYWYRQLPEEGLKFMVYLQKENIIDESGMPKERFSAEFPKEGPSILRIQQVVRGDSAAYFCASSPRARSSYNSPLHFGNGTRLTVT.

The chain has TRBV9 and TRBJ2-1, with TRBD1 identical over 7 bases. The CDR3 loop spans 14 amino acids. CDR1 is SGDLS and CDR2 is YYNGEE in the germline V gene. Trimming took 2 bases from V and 5 from J; bases not matched to a gene: 4. The CDR3 region is CASSVVGTDNEQFF. CDR3 bases: TGTGCCAGCAGCGTCGTCGGGACAGACAATGAGCAGTTCTTC.

This clone was seen just once. The genes are TRBV28 and TRBJ2-7; D is perhaps TRBD1 (6 bases). The length of the CDR3 is 16 residues. Germline CDR1 and CDR2: MDHEN and SYDVKM. Deletions cut 3 bases from V and 3 bases from J, with 18 bases between. The CDR3 spells CASSFPRTADLYEQYF. The CDR3, as DNA: TGTGCCAGCAGTTTTCCCAGGACAGCCGATCTCTACGAGCAGTACTTC.

The chain joins TRBV2 to TRBJ1-1, with 8 bases matching TRBD1. J lost 10 bases, V lost 1 base, and 5 bases had no gene match. The CDR3 sequence is 13 residues long. Germline V gene lookup returns CDR1 SNHLY and CDR2 FYNNEI. The CDR3 protein is CASSEDRGGSAFF. CDR3 nucleotide sequence: TGTGCCAGCAGTGAAGACAGGGGGGGATCAGCTTTCTTT.

Concerning this clone: Other DNA sequences in the same sample also yield this CDR3. The gene calls are TRBV19 and TRBJ1-1; TRBD1 might be the D (6 bases). The CDR3 runs 14 residues. CDR1 and CDR2 from the germline V gene are LNHDA and SQIVND (reference sequence). Trimming cost V 3 bases and J 1 base, with 9 bases left between them. The CDR3 region is CASSIQGSNTEAFF. CDR3 nucleotide sequence: TGTGCCAGTAGTATCCAGGGGTCGAACACTGAAGCTTTCTTT.

J is TRBJ2-7 and V is TRBV18, with TRBD1 identical over 7 bases. Per germline, CDR1 KGHSH and CDR2 LQKENI. Germline trimming cut 3 bases from V and 3 bases from J; bases unmatched to any gene: 5. The CDR3 totals 14 residues. As DNA, the CDR3 is TGTGCCAGCTCACCTTCCGGGACAGTCTACGAGCAGTACTTC. Translating it yields CASSPSGTVYEQYF.

The V and J genes are TRBV7-2 and TRBJ2-1; maybe TRBD2 (6 bases). With 5 bases removed from V and 7 bases from J, the gap between germline ends came to 15 bases. The CDR3 is 14 amino acids. Germline CDR1 SGHTA, CDR2 FQGNSA. The CDR3 DNA reads TGTGCCAGCAGCCCGGGACTGATTGGTAATGAGCAGTTCTTC. Its translation is CASSPGLIGNEQFF.

V gene TRBV10-3 combines with J gene TRBJ2-6; D might be TRBD2 (7 bases). Germline CDR1 reads ENHRY; CDR2 reads SYGVKD. There are 15 residues in the CDR3. Trimming cost V 10 bases and J 2 bases, with 15 bases left between them. The CDR3 nucleotides are TGTGCCACGGGAGGCGCAGGGGCTGGGGCCAACGTCCTGACTTTC. This sequence encodes CATGGAGAGANVLTF.

Here the CDR3 reads CASSLQFTGTSGPTDTQYF. CDR3 DNA: TGTGCCAGCAGCTTACAGTTTACTGGGACTAGCGGCCCCACAGATACGCAGTATTTT. V usage is TRBV7-9 and J usage is TRBJ2-3; TRBD2 agrees at 11 bases. Trimming cost V 2 bases and J 2 bases; bases outside gene matches: 12. Per germline, CDR1 SEHNR and CDR2 FQNEAQ (reference sequence). The CDR3 extends over 19 amino acids.

The gene calls are TRBV12-3 or TRBV12-4 and TRBJ1-2; TRBD1 might be the D (6 bases). V was shortened by 6 bases and J by 8 bases, with 16 bases between the two germline ends. This CDR3 is built from 13 residues. The CDR3 coding sequence is TGTGCCAGCAGCCCCAATCCAGGGGTGGGCTACACCTTC. Amino acid sequence: CASSPNPGVGYTF.

This clone has a single count. CDR3 region: CASSWPGVQETQYF. In DNA form, the CDR3 reads TGTGCCAGCAGCTGGCCGGGGGTTCAAGAGACCCAGTACTTC. The chain couples TRBV5-8 to TRBJ2-5, with D possibly being TRBD2 (6 bases). Per the germline V gene, CDR1 is SGHTS and CDR2 is YDEGEE. This CDR3 has 14 residues. V was cut by 3 bases and J by 2 bases, with 11 bases left in between. The whole variable domain, filled in from reference TRBV5-8 and TRBJ2-5, reads EAGVTQSPTHLIKTRGQQATLRCSPISGHTSVYWYQQALGLGLQFLLWYDEGEERNRGNFPPRFSGRQFPNYSSELNVNALELEDSALYLCASSWPGVQETQYFGPGTRLLVL.

This chain connects TRBV10-3 to TRBJ2-5; 7 bases fit TRBD2. Losses at the gene ends were 9 bases for V and 0 bases for J; bases not matched to a gene: 10. In germline, CDR1 is ENHRY, CDR2 SYGVKD. This CDR3 has 15 amino acids. CDR3 coding DNA: TGTGCCATAGACCGGGGGGAGGGGCACCAAGAGACCCAGTACTTC. Translated: CAIDRGEGHQETQYF.

This chain joins TRBV2 and TRBJ2-5; 9 bases agree with TRBD1. The trim removed 6 bases at V and 5 bases at J, leaving 7 bases unmatched. The CDR3 has 14 residues. CDR1 is SNHLY, CDR2 FYNNEI, per germline. The DNA of the CDR3 is TGTGCCAGCAGGGAACAGGGGGCGGCGGAGACCCAGTACTTC. Protein sequence: CASREQGAAETQYF. Based on the CDR3 plus reference TRBV2 and TRBJ2-5, the full variable domain is EPEVTQTPSHQVTQMGQEVILRCVPISNHLYFYWYRQILGQKVEFLVSFYNNEISEKSEIFDDQFSVERPDGSNFTLKIRSTKLEDSAMYFCASREQGAAETQYFGPGTRLLVL.